The following is a TCR beta chain sequence with its context. The data originate from a study of STAT5B mutations in CD4+ large granular lymphocyte leukemia. Produced via immunoSEQ multiplex PCR; TCRdb's table is partial and in-frame only. The table lists about 30,000 clones, 65% to 85% of them singletons. V was shortened by 2 bases and J by 3 bases, with 11 bases between the two germline ends. This CDR3 region has 14 residues. The germline CDR1 and CDR2 sequences are SGHDT and YYEEEE. This TCR was recovered from a human donor in good health. The source material was CD4+ T cells from blood buffy coats. The V and J genes are TRBV5-6 and TRBJ2-5; D is ambiguous. The CDR3 reads CASSFIGQEETQYF. DNA for the CDR3: TGTGCCAGCAGCTTTATTGGGCAGGAAGAGACCCAGTACTTC.